These 26 T cell receptor beta chains came from one sample sequenced in a study of cytomegalovirus exposure and HLA in healthy donors (dated 2017 in TCRdb). Library preparation employed the immunoSEQ multiplex PCR assay. For the multiplex PCR, a mixture combining 60 forward primers for TCR Vbeta segments and 13 reverse primers for TCR Jbeta segments was used. What TCRdb holds here is the immuneACCESS table cut down to in-frame rearrangements. Part of the clones is not present; checked against another copy, under half of the missing clones reflect an unresolved V gene, and the others are unexplained. The sample table shows approximately 150,000 clones, and about 80% are seen once. The ten largest account for approximately 1.4% of the sample. Sample: PBMCs. The source of these receptors is a young man in good health and CMV-seronegative.

V is TRBV14 and J is TRBJ2-1; 13 nucleotides agree with TRBD2. This CDR3 is 15 amino acids long. With 5 bases clipped from V and 7 bases from J, the junction kept 5 bases outside the gene matches. CDR1 is SGHDN and CDR2 is FVKESK in the germline V gene. CDR3: CASSVLAGGPNEQFF. CDR3 nucleotide sequence: TGTGCCAGCAGCGTACTAGCGGGGGGGCCGAATGAGCAGTTCTTC.

The V and J genes are TRBV5-1 and TRBJ2-1; D gene unclear. The V and J ends lost 4 bases and 0 bases respectively, with 8 bases between them. Germline CDR1 is SGHRS and CDR2 is YFSETQ. The CDR3 sequence is 14 residues long. CDR3 residues: CASSPYSSYNEQFF. For the CDR3, the DNA is TGCGCCAGCAGCCCCTATTCCTCCTACAATGAGCAGTTCTTC.

The chain combines TRBV27 with TRBJ2-7, with TRBD1 matching over 7 bases. This CDR3 region has 14 residues. Germline loops: CDR1 MNHEY, CDR2 SMNVEV (reference sequence). V shed 5 bases, J shed 2 bases, and the junction held 6 bases outside the gene matches. The CDR3 is CASSPRTGTYEQYF. The CDR3, as DNA: TGTGCCAGCAGTCCCCGGACAGGAACCTACGAGCAGTACTTC.

This clone was seen just once. The CDR3 DNA is TGCGCCAGCAGCCAGTCATTCCAGGGCCTTAATGAAAAACTGTTTTTT. This translates into CASSQSFQGLNEKLFF. The chain has TRBV4-1 and TRBJ1-4; possibly TRBD1 for D (5 bases). Trimming took off 3 bases at V and 4 bases at J, with 15 bases between the two ends. The germline gives CDR1 MGHRA, CDR2 YSYEKL. The CDR3 is 16 amino acids.

The chain has TRBV6-1 and TRBJ1-1, with TRBD1 identical over 9 bases. Germline trimming cut 2 bases from V and 0 bases from J; bases unmatched to any gene: 7. From germline, CDR1 is MNHNS and CDR2 SASEGT. CDR3 length equals 17 residues. The CDR3 nucleotides read TGTGCCAGCAGTGAACTGGGGACAGGGCGGTTGAACACTGAAGCTTTCTTT. Translated: CASSELGTGRLNTEAFF.

The V gene is TRBV6-4, the J gene TRBJ1-1; D is unclear. The CDR3 loop spans 13 amino acids. CDR1 and CDR2 (germline): MRHNA, SNTAGT. With 4 bases removed from V and 5 bases from J, the gap between germline ends came to 11 bases. The CDR3 sequence: CASSAAEGTEAFF. As DNA, the CDR3 is TGTGCCAGCAGTGCCGCGGAGGGTACTGAAGCTTTCTTT.

The chain carries TRBV6-5 and TRBJ2-7; 7 nucleotides align to TRBD1. Trimming took 6 bases from V and 2 from J; bases not matched to a gene: 7. CDR1 is MNHEY, CDR2 SVGAGI, per germline. CDR3 size: 14 residues. CDR3 sequence reads: CASSADRAPYEQYF. The CDR3 bases are TGTGCCAGCAGCGCTGACAGGGCCCCCTACGAGCAGTACTTC.

This clone was picked up one time. A junction end diverges from the germline sequence, so it may reflect a read error. This sequence joins TRBV2 and TRBJ2-5; a possible D gene is TRBD2 (5 bases). This CDR3 is built from 10 residues. The germline V gene has CDR1 SNHLY and CDR2 FYNNEI. DNA for the CDR3: TGTGCCAGCAGCCGGGATCCACCGCACTTC. Protein: CASSRDPPHF.

The rearrangement uses TRBV5-1 and TRBJ1-2; no firm D call. Trimming took off 7 bases at V and 4 bases at J, with 23 bases between the two ends. This CDR3 has 16 amino acids. Germline V lookup: CDR1 SGHRS, CDR2 YFSETQ. The CDR3 sequence: CASLPGGQVETYGYTF. The CDR3 DNA reads as TGCGCCAGCCTTCCCGGTGGGCAGGTTGAGACCTATGGCTACACCTTC.

The chain links TRBV19 to TRBJ1-6, with D perhaps TRBD1 (5 bases). This CDR3 has 16 amino acids. The ends were cut back, 3 bases at V and 6 bases at J, with 15 bases in the middle. The germline gives CDR1 LNHDA, CDR2 SQIVND (reference sequence). The CDR3 is CASSIRQTPSNSPLHF. DNA of the CDR3: TGTGCCAGTAGTATCAGACAGACACCATCTAATTCACCCCTCCACTTT.

The chain's CDR3 is CASSLAGGEYNQPQHF. CDR3 sequence (DNA): TGTGCCAGCAGCTTAGCTGGGGGGGAATATAATCAGCCCCAGCATTTT. V gene TRBV7-8 combines with J gene TRBJ1-5; D might be TRBD1 (5 bases). The germline V and J ends were trimmed by 0 bases and 4 bases, with 13 bases remaining between them. The CDR3 length is 16 residues. Germline CDR1 is SGHVS and CDR2 is FQNEAQ.

CDR3 sequence reads: CASSPQGFPYEQYF. CDR3 in DNA: TGTGCCAGCTCACCACAGGGGTTCCCCTACGAGCAGTACTTC. The chain carries TRBV18 and TRBJ2-7; TRBD1 is a possible D gene (5 bases). The V gene lost 1 base and the J gene lost 2 bases, with 9 bases spanning the gap. This CDR3 is 14 amino acids long. The germline V gene encodes CDR1 KGHSH and CDR2 LQKENI.

This clone has only a few counts. V gene TRBV4-1 combines with J gene TRBJ2-5; the D is unclear. Germline V gene lookup returns CDR1 MGHRA and CDR2 YSYEKL. V gave up 1 base and J gave up 3 bases, with 9 bases separating them. This CDR3 is built from 14 residues. The CDR3 bases are TGCGCCAGCAGCCAAGTTCAGACAAAAGAGACCCAGTACTTC. Translation: CASSQVQTKETQYF.

The chain links TRBV28 to TRBJ2-2; a possible D gene is TRBD1 (5 bases). The CDR3 has 14 residues. Per the germline V gene, CDR1 is MDHEN and CDR2 is SYDVKM. Deletions cut 10 bases from V and 0 bases from J, with 12 bases between. The CDR3 region is CATRTSANTGELFF. The CDR3, as DNA: TGTGCCACCAGGACATCCGCGAACACCGGGGAGCTGTTTTTT.

This rearrangement joins TRBV7-2 to TRBJ1-5; 12 nucleotides match TRBD1. This CDR3 is built from 18 residues. V lost 6 bases to trimming and J lost 2 bases; unmatched junction nucleotides: 11. Germline V gene sequence: CDR1 SGHTA, CDR2 FQGNSA. CDR3 nucleotide sequence: TGTGCCAGCAGTCAAAGGGGGACAGGGGGCGTGGGCAATCAGCCCCAGCATTTT. Encoded protein: CASSQRGTGGVGNQPQHF.

The chain uses TRBV9 and TRBJ2-2; 7 bases are a match to TRBD2. The germline V gene encodes CDR1 SGDLS and CDR2 YYNGEE. This CDR3 region has 16 residues. V shed 0 bases, J shed 1 base, and the junction held 3 bases outside the gene matches. CDR3 protein: CASSVVSSGNTGELFF. DNA for the CDR3: TGTGCCAGCAGCGTAGTTTCTAGCGGGAACACCGGGGAGCTGTTTTTT.

The chain carries TRBV6-6 and TRBJ2-2, with 9 bases fitting TRBD1. The J segment lost 5 bases and the V segment lost 5 bases, leaving 6 bases of the junction unmatched. CDR3 length equals 15 residues. Germline V gene sequence: CDR1 MNHNY, CDR2 SVGAGI (reference sequence). The CDR3 sequence: CASSIGQGRTGELFF. In nucleotides, the CDR3 is TGTGCCAGCAGTATCGGACAGGGGAGGACCGGGGAGCTGTTTTTT.

J is TRBJ2-6 and V is TRBV9; tentatively, D is TRBD1 (6 bases). CDR3 length: 20 amino acids. V dropped 0 bases and J dropped 4 bases, with 23 bases sitting between them. CDR1 and CDR2 from the germline V gene are SGDLS and YYNGEE. The CDR3 region has the DNA TGTGCCAGCAGCGTAGGGCAAGCGGCAGGGGTGATATCAGGGGCCAACGTCCTGACTTTC. This sequence encodes CASSVGQAAGVISGANVLTF.

CDR3 amino acids: CAWSVQRTGELFF. CDR3 coding DNA: TGTGCCTGGAGTGTACAACGCACCGGGGAGCTGTTTTTT. The rearrangement uses TRBV30 and TRBJ2-2; D remains ambiguous. The CDR3 length is 13 residues. Per the germline V gene, CDR1 is GTSNPN and CDR2 is SVGIG (reference sequence). The V end was cut by 0 bases, the J end by 4 bases, with 6 bases between.

This chain links TRBV15 with TRBJ1-1; 7 positions match TRBD1. Germline V gene sequence: CDR1 LNHNV, CDR2 YYDKDF (reference sequence). CDR3 length equals 14 residues. The V and J ends lost 4 bases and 6 bases, in that order; junction bases with no gene match: 8. CDR3 amino acids: CATSTRQGIPEAFF. The CDR3 region has the DNA TGTGCCACCAGCACGCGACAGGGAATCCCTGAAGCTTTCTTT.

The V call is TRBV27, the J call TRBJ1-1; TRBD1 might be the D (5 bases). CDR1 and CDR2 from the germline V gene are MNHEY and SMNVEV (reference sequence). Deletions cut 11 bases from V and 1 base from J, with 11 bases between. The CDR3 length is 12 residues. CDR3 protein: CAARAQNTEAFF. In nucleotides, the CDR3 is TGTGCCGCCAGGGCCCAGAACACTGAAGCTTTCTTT.

The chain recombines TRBV21-1 with TRBJ1-4; the D call TRBD1 from the table was never checked on the DNA. TRBV21-1 constitutes a pseudogene. This CDR3 is 16 amino acids long. The CDR3 region is CASNSSDRANNEKLFF. As DNA, the CDR3 is TGTGCCAGCAACAGCTCGGACAGGGCGAATAATGAAAAACTGTTTTTT.

The V call is TRBV11-3, the J call TRBJ1-2; D unclear. This CDR3 has 11 residues. Trimming took 1 base from V and 8 from J, leaving 5 bases between them. Germline lookup yields CDR1 SGHNT and CDR2 YENEEA. CDR3 region: CASSLAGGYTF. CDR3 DNA: TGTGCCAGCAGCTTAGCCGGGGGCTACACCTTC.

The chain combines TRBV6-5 with TRBJ2-7; 8 bases agree with TRBD2. From germline, CDR1 is MNHEY and CDR2 SVGAGI. Trimming cost V 5 bases and J 3 bases; bases outside gene matches: 6. The CDR3 covers 14 residues. CDR3 protein: CASSRVGTSYEQYF. CDR3 nucleotides: TGTGCCAGCAGTCGCGTCGGGACTAGCTACGAGCAGTACTTC.

The V gene is TRBV19, the J gene TRBJ1-1; TRBD1 aligns across 9 bases. The CDR3 sequence is 17 residues long. The germline CDR1 and CDR2 sequences are LNHDA and SQIVND (reference sequence). With 4 bases clipped from V and 0 bases from J, the junction kept 9 bases outside the gene matches. The CDR3 bases are TGTGCCAGTAGTACGGACAGGGGTTGGGGGCTGAACACTGAAGCTTTCTTT. It codes for CASSTDRGWGLNTEAFF.

This clone has only a few counts. This chain connects TRBV7-9 to TRBJ2-5; no definite D call. The CDR3 runs to 12 residues. Per the germline V gene, CDR1 is SEHNR and CDR2 is FQNEAQ (reference sequence). Trimming took off 5 bases at V and 4 bases at J, with 8 bases between the two ends. The CDR3 DNA follows: TGTGCCAGCAGCCTCGTTAGAGAGACCCAGTACTTC. Translated, it gives CASSLVRETQYF.